The 5 T cell receptor beta chains in this list originate from one sample, sequenced in a study of cytomegalovirus exposure and HLA in healthy donors. The PCR was carried out with 60 Vbeta primers and 13 Jbeta primers. Profiling relied on immunoSEQ multiplex PCR, and the TCRdb table lists in-frame clones only, not all of them. Of 170,000 or so clones listed, roughly 83% are singletons. Specimen: PBMCs. The receptor source for this set is a boy aged 2 to 10 in good health and CMV-seronegative.

The rearrangement uses TRBV5-1 and TRBJ1-1, with 8 bases fitting TRBD1. The germline gives CDR1 SGHRS, CDR2 YFSETQ. The V and J ends lost 3 bases and 1 base, in that order; junction bases with no gene match: 11. CDR3 length equals 17 residues. The CDR3 loop reads CASSWTGWVTENTEAFF. In DNA, the CDR3 is TGCGCCAGCAGCTGGACAGGGTGGGTAACGGAGAACACTGAAGCTTTCTTT.

The V and J genes are TRBV29-1 and TRBJ2-2; D might be TRBD1 (6 bases). The V gene's germline CDR1 is SQVTM and CDR2 ANQGSEA. The CDR3 runs 16 residues. Trimming left V 3 bases short and J 0 bases short, with 14 bases between. CDR3: CSVDSGVGANTGELFF. The CDR3 nucleotides are TGCAGCGTTGATTCAGGGGTAGGGGCGAACACCGGGGAGCTGTTTTTT.

In DNA form, the CDR3 reads TGTGCCAGCTCACCGGCATCCCAAGAGACCCAGTACTTC. Translating it yields CASSPASQETQYF. The V and J genes are TRBV18 and TRBJ2-5; no firm D call. Germline CDR1 is KGHSH and CDR2 is LQKENI. Trimming cost V 3 bases and J 1 base, with 6 bases left between them. The CDR3 runs 13 residues.

This chain joins TRBV7-2 and TRBJ2-6, with D perhaps matching TRBD2 (6 bases). The CDR3 is made up of 17 amino acids. Deletions cut 1 base from V and 0 bases from J, with 10 bases between. Germline-derived CDR1 and CDR2 are SGHTA and FQGNSA. In DNA, the CDR3 is TGTGCCAGCAGCTTAGGGGGACTGATCTCTGGGGCCAACGTCCTGACTTTC. It encodes CASSLGGLISGANVLTF.

This clone was observed a few times. The rearrangement links TRBV5-1 to TRBJ2-3; 9 bases line up with TRBD2. This CDR3 comprises 15 residues. The J segment lost 5 bases and the V segment lost 4 bases, leaving 8 bases of the junction unmatched. Germline V lookup: CDR1 SGHRS, CDR2 YFSETQ. The DNA for the CDR3 is TGCGCCAGCAGCCGGGTTAGCGGGAGCGGAGATACGCAGTATTTT. Translating gives CASSRVSGSGDTQYF.